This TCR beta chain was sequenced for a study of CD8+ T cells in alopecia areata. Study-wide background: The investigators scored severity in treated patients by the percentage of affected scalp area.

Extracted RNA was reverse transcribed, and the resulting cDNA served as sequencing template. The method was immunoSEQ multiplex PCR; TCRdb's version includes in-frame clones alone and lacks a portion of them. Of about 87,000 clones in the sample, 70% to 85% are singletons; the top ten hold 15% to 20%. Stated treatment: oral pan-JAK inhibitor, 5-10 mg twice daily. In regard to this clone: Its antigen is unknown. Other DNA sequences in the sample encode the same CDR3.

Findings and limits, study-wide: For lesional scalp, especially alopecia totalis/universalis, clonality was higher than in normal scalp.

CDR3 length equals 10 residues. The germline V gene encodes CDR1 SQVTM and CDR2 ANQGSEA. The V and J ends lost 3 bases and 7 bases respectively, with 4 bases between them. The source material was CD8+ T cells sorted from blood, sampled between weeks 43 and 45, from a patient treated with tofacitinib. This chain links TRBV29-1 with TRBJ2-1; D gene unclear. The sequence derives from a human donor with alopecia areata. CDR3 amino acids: CSVEGNEQFF. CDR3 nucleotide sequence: TGCAGCGTTGAGGGTAATGAGCAGTTCTTC.